This entry describes one T cell receptor (beta chain). Its antigen is unknown. The sample's time point: recipient sample about 28 days before transplant, after cytoreduction. Recipients were bled about 28 days pretransplant and at posttransplant days 30, 100, 180. This sample is drawn from a study of T cell clonotyping in hematopoietic cell transplantation. Study-wide background: Recipient samples before transplant were obtained post-cytoreduction.

Study-level points and caveats: Recipient TCR diversity dropped after transplant; expanded clonotypes rose from day 30 to 180. At the given depth, recipient repertoires were over 97% de novo clonotypes.

Sequencing was performed with immunoSEQ multiplex PCR; in TCRdb, only in-frame clones are kept and a portion is missing. There are around 37,000 clones in the sample; around 85% occur only once, and approximately 2.8% lies in the top ten. The V gene lost 0 bases and the J gene lost 0 bases, with 6 bases spanning the gap. CDR3 length equals 16 residues. CDR1 is LNHNV and CDR2 is YYDKDF in the germline V gene (reference sequence). The sample here was peripheral blood mononuclear cells, taken before stem cell transplant. The receptor's source is a man aged 55-75 years with acute myeloid leukemia. Some clones in this sample may be carry-over from other donors' samples. V and J are TRBV15 and TRBJ2-6; D not resolved. CDR3 sequence (DNA): TGTGCCACCAGCAGAGAAGACGTCTCTGGGGCCAACGTCCTGACTTTC. As protein: CATSREDVSGANVLTF.